This TCR beta chain was recovered during a study of T cells in Graves' hyperthyroidism and ophthalmopathy. V was shortened by 0 bases and J by 7 bases, with 7 bases between the two germline ends. CDR3 length equals 13 residues. Germline loops: CDR1 LNHNV, CDR2 YYDKDF (reference sequence). What was amplified from RNA transcripts were TCR beta CDR3 regions. A set of HTBI primers served as the primers for a first-round RT-PCR of the TCR CDR3. TCRdb itself ran the multiplex PCR reads through MiXCR, one entry per CDR3 protein. The sample includes 500,000 to 800,000 distinct CDR3 sequences, 13% to 15% of them seen just once. Regarding the study as a whole: Most thyroid clonotypes expanded above 0.001 were also detected in blood. Ophthalmopathy, as predicted by the model, came a median around 6 months after the prediction.

This clonotype occurred many times. The antigen is not known. The rearrangement links TRBV15 to TRBJ2-1; no clear D. Sequenced sample: blood. The sequence came from a woman aged 45-59 years with Graves' ophthalmopathy. The CDR3 spells CATSRDMVNEQFF. The CDR3 DNA reads TGTGCCACCAGCAGAGATATGGTAAATGAGCAGTTCTTC.